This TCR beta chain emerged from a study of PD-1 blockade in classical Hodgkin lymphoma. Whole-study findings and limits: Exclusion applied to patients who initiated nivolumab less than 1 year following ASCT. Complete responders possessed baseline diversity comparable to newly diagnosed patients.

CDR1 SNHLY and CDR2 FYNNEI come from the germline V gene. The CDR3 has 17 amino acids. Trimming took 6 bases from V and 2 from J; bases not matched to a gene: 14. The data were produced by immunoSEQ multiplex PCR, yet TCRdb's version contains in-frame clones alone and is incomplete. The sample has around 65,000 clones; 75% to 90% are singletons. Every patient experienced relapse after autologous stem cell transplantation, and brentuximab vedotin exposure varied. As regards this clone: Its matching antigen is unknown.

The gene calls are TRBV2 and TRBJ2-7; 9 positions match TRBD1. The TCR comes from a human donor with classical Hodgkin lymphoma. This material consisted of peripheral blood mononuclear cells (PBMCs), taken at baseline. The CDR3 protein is CASSPITGTGSPYEQYF. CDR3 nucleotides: TGTGCCAGCAGCCCTATTACCGGGACAGGGAGTCCCTACGAGCAGTACTTC.